The subject of this entry is one T cell receptor beta chain. The data were obtained in a study of cytotoxic CD8 clonotypes in ibrutinib-treated CLL. The CDR3 runs to 15 residues. Germline V gene data show CDR1 as SGHDT and CDR2 as YYEEEE. The V gene lost 0 bases and the J gene lost 4 bases, with 11 bases spanning the gap. Generated by immunoSEQ multiplex PCR, the TCRdb table keeps only in-frame clones and is missing some. This table holds fewer than 150,000 clones, 84% found once. The receptor was derived from a human donor with chronic lymphocytic leukemia. The sample was PBMCs, taken after 24 months of ibrutinib treatment. The gene calls are TRBV5-6 and TRBJ1-3; D not resolved. CDR3 region: CASSLAGRSGNTIYF. The CDR3 bases are TGTGCCAGCAGCTTGGCGGGCAGATCAGGAAACACCATATATTTT.